This T cell receptor beta chain stems from a study of breast tumors, draining lymph nodes, adjacent tissues. V was clipped by 6 bases and J by 0 bases; unmatched bases: 6. CDR3 length: 16 amino acids. In TCRdb, the multiplex PCR reads were re-called with MiXCR into one record per CDR3 protein. The sample carries around 290,000 distinct CDR3 sequences, 30% to 35% recorded once. The lymph nodes were axillary draining lymph nodes from breast cancer patients. The study's findings and limits: Tumors had less TCR diversity than lymph nodes, more than nontumor tissue. Compared with basal-like, luminal-like tumors shared significantly more repertoire with nontumor tissue.

This clonotype was recorded many times. Its antigen is not known. J is TRBJ2-2 and V is TRBV12-3 or TRBV12-4; 8 bases are a match to TRBD2. The sample consisted of axillary lymph node tissue. The sequence came from a female donor with breast cancer. Some clones in this sample may be carry-over from other donors' samples. The CDR3 nucleotides are TGTGCCAGCAGAACCACTAGCGGAACGAACACCGGGGAGCTGTTTTTT. Encoded protein: CASRTTSGTNTGELFF.